These T cell receptor beta chains were read from a single sample in a study of PD-1 blockade in classical Hodgkin lymphoma. Assay used: immunoSEQ multiplex PCR; TCRdb lists only in-frame clones, some missing. This table has almost 95,000 clones, nearly 85% appearing once. Sequenced here: peripheral blood mononuclear cells (PBMCs), sampled before the fourth cycle of nivolumab. These receptors came from a human donor with classical Hodgkin lymphoma. The CDR3 runs from the conserved cysteine through the conserved F or W. Each record gives: D gene, clone size, J gene, V gene, CDR3 DNA, CDR3 protein. D genes are given only for firm matches. Some rows have no size entry. The others give once, few or many, or a class for an expanded clone.

d_call: .
clone_size: .
j_call: TRBJ1-1
v_call: TRBV7-8
cdr3_nt: TGTGCCAGCAGCTTTTGGGAGACTGAAGCTTTCTTT
cdr3_aa: CASSFWETEAFF

d_call: TRBD1
clone_size: once
j_call: TRBJ1-4
v_call: TRBV5-8
cdr3_nt: TGTGCCAGCAGCCCCAAGGACAGGGGTAGTCCAACTAATGAAAAACTGTTTTTT
cdr3_aa: CASSPKDRGSPTNEKLFF

d_call: TRBD1
clone_size: few
j_call: TRBJ2-2
v_call: TRBV29-1
cdr3_nt: TGCAGCGCCAACCCGGGACAGGGGACCGGGGAGCTGTTTTTT
cdr3_aa: CSANPGQGTGELFF

d_call: TRBD1
clone_size: .
j_call: TRBJ1-1
v_call: TRBV5-4
cdr3_nt: TGTGCCAGCAGCGCCGGGACAGCGGCGTCCGAAGCTTTCTTT
cdr3_aa: CASSAGTAASEAFF

d_call: .
clone_size: .
j_call: TRBJ1-4
v_call: TRBV5-8
cdr3_nt: TGTGCCAGCAGCTTGGCAAGGACTGCAACTAATGAAAAACTGTTTTTT
cdr3_aa: CASSLARTATNEKLFF

d_call: TRBD1
clone_size: many
j_call: TRBJ1-5
v_call: TRBV28
cdr3_nt: TGTGCCACCGGACAGGGTGGTCAGCCCCAGCATTTT
cdr3_aa: CATGQGGQPQHF

d_call: .
clone_size: .
j_call: TRBJ1-1
v_call: TRBV10-2
cdr3_nt: TGCGCCAGCAGTGACAGGGGCACTGAAGCTTTCTTT
cdr3_aa: CASSDRGTEAFF

d_call: TRBD1
clone_size: .
j_call: TRBJ1-4
v_call: TRBV5-6
cdr3_nt: TGTGCCAGCAGTGAGCCGGGACAGGGTAATGAAAAACTGTTTTTT
cdr3_aa: CASSEPGQGNEKLFF

d_call: .
clone_size: .
j_call: TRBJ1-2
v_call: TRBV11-3
cdr3_nt: TGTGCCAGCAGCTTTGGGCCTTATAACTATGGCTACACCTTC
cdr3_aa: CASSFGPYNYGYTF

d_call: .
clone_size: once
j_call: TRBJ2-3
v_call: TRBV7-8
cdr3_nt: TGTGCCAGCAGCTTAGGGGGCGGGATGGGCGCAGATACGCAGTATTTT
cdr3_aa: CASSLGGGMGADTQYF

d_call: TRBD1
clone_size: .
j_call: TRBJ2-5
v_call: TRBV7-9
cdr3_nt: TGTGCCAGCAGCCAGCGACAGGGTCGGGCAGAGACCCAGTACTTC
cdr3_aa: CASSQRQGRAETQYF

d_call: .
clone_size: .
j_call: TRBJ1-1
v_call: TRBV6-5
cdr3_nt: TGTGCCAGCAGTTGGCAATCGAACACTGAAGCTTTCTTT
cdr3_aa: CASSWQSNTEAFF

d_call: TRBD1
clone_size: .
j_call: TRBJ2-4
v_call: TRBV7-2
cdr3_nt: TGTGCCAGCAGCTTAGTTGGAGGACAGGGGACCAAAAACATTCAGTACTTC
cdr3_aa: CASSLVGGQGTKNIQYF

d_call: TRBD2
clone_size: .
j_call: TRBJ2-1
v_call: TRBV5-8
cdr3_nt: TGTGCCAGCAGCTCCCTAGCGGGAGGGCAGAGCTCCTACAATGAGCAGTTCTTC
cdr3_aa: CASSSLAGGQSSYNEQFF

d_call: .
clone_size: .
j_call: TRBJ2-7
v_call: TRBV5-6
cdr3_nt: TGTGCCCGCCCTAGGACGGTAAAAGCGGGGCAGTACTTC
cdr3_aa: CARPRTVKAGQYF

d_call: .
clone_size: .
j_call: TRBJ2-7
v_call: TRBV10-3
cdr3_nt: TGTGCCATCAGCCCTCATGATATGTACGAGCAGTACTTC
cdr3_aa: CAISPHDMYEQYF

d_call: .
clone_size: .
j_call: TRBJ1-1
v_call: TRBV6-5
cdr3_nt: TGTGCCAGCAGTTACTCAGTACCGGGTCCGGGCACTGAAGCTTTCTTT
cdr3_aa: CASSYSVPGPGTEAFF

d_call: .
clone_size: .
j_call: TRBJ2-7
v_call: TRBV27
cdr3_nt: TGTGCCAGCAGTTTATTTTGGGGTGGAAGGAACGAGCAGTACTTC
cdr3_aa: CASSLFWGGRNEQYF

d_call: TRBD1
clone_size: .
j_call: TRBJ1-2
v_call: TRBV9
cdr3_nt: TGTGCCAGCAGCCCCGGGGGTCGGACAGGGGGTGGCTACACCTTC
cdr3_aa: CASSPGGRTGGGYTF

d_call: TRBD2
clone_size: .
j_call: TRBJ2-7
v_call: TRBV19
cdr3_nt: TGTGCCAGTAGTATTTCGTCGCTAGCGGGAAAGGTCGAGCAGTACTTC
cdr3_aa: CASSISSLAGKVEQYF

d_call: TRBD1
clone_size: once
j_call: TRBJ1-2
v_call: TRBV10-3
cdr3_nt: TGTGCCATCAGCTTGGACAGGTCCTATGGCTACACCTTC
cdr3_aa: CAISLDRSYGYTF

d_call: TRBD2
clone_size: .
j_call: TRBJ2-2
v_call: TRBV4-2
cdr3_nt: TGTGCCAGCAGCCAAGACCTAGCGGGAGTTACCGGGGAGCTGTTTTTT
cdr3_aa: CASSQDLAGVTGELFF

d_call: .
clone_size: .
j_call: TRBJ2-7
v_call: TRBV6-1
cdr3_nt: TGTGCCAGCAGTGAGGTCGGTGCTTACTACGAGCAGTACTTC
cdr3_aa: CASSEVGAYYEQYF

d_call: .
clone_size: few
j_call: TRBJ1-2
v_call: TRBV5-1
cdr3_nt: TGCGCCAGCAGCTTGGGTTGGGGGGCGGACTATGGCTACACCTTC
cdr3_aa: CASSLGWGADYGYTF

d_call: .
clone_size: .
j_call: TRBJ1-5
v_call: TRBV7-8
cdr3_nt: TGTGCCAGCAGCTTAGAAGGGGCGGTTTTTAGCAATCAGCCCCAGCATTTT
cdr3_aa: CASSLEGAVFSNQPQHF

d_call: .
clone_size: .
j_call: TRBJ2-7
v_call: TRBV6-5
cdr3_nt: TGTGCCAGCAGCTTCACTTCAGGGGCTGGGGAGCAGTACTTC
cdr3_aa: CASSFTSGAGEQYF

d_call: .
clone_size: .
j_call: TRBJ1-1
v_call: TRBV28
cdr3_nt: TGTGCCAGCAGTTTACAGCAGAACACTGAAGCTTTCTTT
cdr3_aa: CASSLQQNTEAFF

d_call: .
clone_size: .
j_call: TRBJ2-2
v_call: TRBV28
cdr3_nt: TGTGCCAGCAGTTATCGCGGGAACACCGGGGAGCTGTTTTTT
cdr3_aa: CASSYRGNTGELFF

d_call: TRBD1
clone_size: .
j_call: TRBJ2-7
v_call: TRBV11-3
cdr3_nt: TGTGCCAGCAGCTTATCACAGGGGGCCGGTGAGCAGTACTTC
cdr3_aa: CASSLSQGAGEQYF

d_call: TRBD1
clone_size: .
j_call: TRBJ1-2
v_call: TRBV6-1
cdr3_nt: TGTGCCAGCAGTGAAGCGGGGACAGGTAGCTATGGCTACACCTTC
cdr3_aa: CASSEAGTGSYGYTF

d_call: TRBD1
clone_size: few
j_call: TRBJ1-2
v_call: TRBV7-8
cdr3_nt: TGTGCCAGCAGCTCCCTTAACAGGGGTGGCTACACCTTC
cdr3_aa: CASSSLNRGGYTF

d_call: .
clone_size: .
j_call: TRBJ2-5
v_call: TRBV4-1
cdr3_nt: TGCGCCAGCAGCCAAACAGGGATGCATCAGCAAGAGACCCAGTACTTC
cdr3_aa: CASSQTGMHQQETQYF

d_call: TRBD2
clone_size: .
j_call: TRBJ2-3
v_call: TRBV25-1
cdr3_nt: TGTGCCAGCATATTAGCGGGAGGCCCCCGAGGGAGCACAGATACGCAGTATTTT
cdr3_aa: CASILAGGPRGSTDTQYF

d_call: TRBD1
clone_size: .
j_call: TRBJ2-6
v_call: TRBV4-1
cdr3_nt: TGCGCCAGCAGCAGACAACAGACAGGGTTCGGGGCCAACGTCCTGACTTTC
cdr3_aa: CASSRQQTGFGANVLTF

d_call: .
clone_size: .
j_call: TRBJ2-7
v_call: TRBV6-7
cdr3_nt: TGTGCCAGCAGTTACTGGGGAGAGCAGTACTTC
cdr3_aa: CASSYWGEQYF

d_call: .
clone_size: few
j_call: TRBJ1-1
v_call: TRBV7-3
cdr3_nt: TGTGCCAGCAGCTTGTACAAGAACACTGAAGCTTTCTTT
cdr3_aa: CASSLYKNTEAFF

d_call: TRBD1
clone_size: .
j_call: TRBJ2-5
v_call: TRBV5-1
cdr3_nt: TGCGCCAGCAGCTTGGCCGACAGGGACGGAGAGACCCAGTACTTC
cdr3_aa: CASSLADRDGETQYF

d_call: TRBD2
clone_size: .
j_call: TRBJ2-7
v_call: TRBV7-2
cdr3_nt: TGTGCCAGCAGCCTTGTAGCGGGAGGGGACGAGCAGTACTTC
cdr3_aa: CASSLVAGGDEQYF

d_call: TRBD2
clone_size: .
j_call: TRBJ2-1
v_call: TRBV7-7
cdr3_nt: TGTGCCAGCAGCTTTGCGGGAGAGTTCGATGAGCAGTTCTTC
cdr3_aa: CASSFAGEFDEQFF

d_call: .
clone_size: .
j_call: TRBJ2-2
v_call: TRBV10-3
cdr3_nt: TGTGCCATCAGTGAAGGCAGGAAAAACACCGGGGAGCTGTTTTTT
cdr3_aa: CAISEGRKNTGELFF

d_call: .
clone_size: .
j_call: TRBJ1-3
v_call: TRBV4-2
cdr3_nt: TGTGCCAGCAGCGACATGGGAAACACCATATATTTT
cdr3_aa: CASSDMGNTIYF

d_call: .
clone_size: once
j_call: TRBJ2-7
v_call: TRBV28
cdr3_nt: TGTGCCAGCAGCCCTGGCAGGGGCTATACCTACGAGCAGTACTTC
cdr3_aa: CASSPGRGYTYEQYF

d_call: TRBD1
clone_size: .
j_call: TRBJ1-4
v_call: TRBV30
cdr3_nt: TGTGCCTGGAGTGTAGGACAGGGTGAAAAACTGTTTTTT
cdr3_aa: CAWSVGQGEKLFF

d_call: .
clone_size: .
j_call: TRBJ2-4
v_call: TRBV27
cdr3_nt: TGTGCCAGCAGTTCTGCTTACCGGGACACGGAAAACATTCAGTACTTC
cdr3_aa: CASSSAYRDTENIQYF

d_call: .
clone_size: .
j_call: TRBJ2-1
v_call: TRBV27
cdr3_nt: TGTGCCAGCGGACTACCTCTTGGGAATGAGCAGTTCTTC
cdr3_aa: CASGLPLGNEQFF